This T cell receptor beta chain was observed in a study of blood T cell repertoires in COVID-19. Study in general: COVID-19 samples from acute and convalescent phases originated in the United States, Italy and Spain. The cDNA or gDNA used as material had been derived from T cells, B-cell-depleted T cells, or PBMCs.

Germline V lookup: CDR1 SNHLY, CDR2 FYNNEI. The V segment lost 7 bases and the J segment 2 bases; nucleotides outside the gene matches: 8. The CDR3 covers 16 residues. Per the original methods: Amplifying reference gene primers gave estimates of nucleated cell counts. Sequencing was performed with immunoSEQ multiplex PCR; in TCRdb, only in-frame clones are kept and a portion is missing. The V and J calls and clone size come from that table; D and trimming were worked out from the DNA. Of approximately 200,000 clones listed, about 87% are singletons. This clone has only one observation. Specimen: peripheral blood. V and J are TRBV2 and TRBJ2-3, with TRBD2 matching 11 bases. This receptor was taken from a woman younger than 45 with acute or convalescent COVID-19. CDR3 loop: CASIPGLAEATDTQYF. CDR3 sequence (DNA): TGTGCCAGCATTCCGGGACTAGCGGAGGCCACAGATACGCAGTATTTT.